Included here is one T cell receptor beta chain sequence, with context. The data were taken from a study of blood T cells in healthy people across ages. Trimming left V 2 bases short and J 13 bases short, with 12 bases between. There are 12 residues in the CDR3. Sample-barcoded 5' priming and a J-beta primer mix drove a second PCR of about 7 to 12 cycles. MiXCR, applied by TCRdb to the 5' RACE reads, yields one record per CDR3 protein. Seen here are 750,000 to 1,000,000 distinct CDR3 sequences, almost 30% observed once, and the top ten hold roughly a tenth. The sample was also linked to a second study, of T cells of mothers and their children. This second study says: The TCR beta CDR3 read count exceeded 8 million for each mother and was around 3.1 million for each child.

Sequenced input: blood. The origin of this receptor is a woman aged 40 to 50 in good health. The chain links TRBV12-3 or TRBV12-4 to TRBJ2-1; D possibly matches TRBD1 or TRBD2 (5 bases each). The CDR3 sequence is CASSLLGEPQFF. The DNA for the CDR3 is TGTGCCAGCAGTTTATTAGGGGAGCCCCAGTTCTTC.